Detailed here is one TCR beta chain. Antigen specificity is unknown. This sample was included in a study of OX40 agonist ivuxolimab in advanced cancers. Profiled with immunoSEQ multiplex PCR; TCRdb holds only in-frame clones, not every one. The sample carries under 70,000 clones, 80% to 90% recorded once. Germline V gene data show CDR1 as SGHRS and CDR2 as YFSETQ. Trimming pared 0 bases from V and 1 base from J, leaving 8 bases between. The CDR3 is made up of 14 amino acids. Study-level points and caveats: Some of the nonresponding patients also showed low levels of normalized T-cell clonal expansion. On average, CD8+ T cells had more expanded clones than CD4+. Among the lowest peripheral clonal expansion occurred in 0.1-3.0 mg/kg partial responders.

This clonotype was obtained from an adult with an advanced solid tumor such as melanoma, head and neck, liver or kidney cancer. This chain uses TRBV5-1 with TRBJ2-7; no clear D. The material sequenced was CD4+ or CD8+ T cells sorted from blood, taken in a trial of the OX40 agonist ivuxolimab. CDR3 loop: CASSLEARSYEQYF. The DNA for the CDR3 is TGCGCCAGCAGCTTGGAGGCAAGGTCCTACGAGCAGTACTTC.